This T cell receptor (beta chain) derives from a study of vaccination effects on CD4 cells after COVID-19. CDR3 length: 14 residues. After removal of 1 base from V and 8 bases from J, the junction contained 7 bases not matched to a gene. Germline V gene sequence: CDR1 SGHTA, CDR2 FQGNSA. In its sample, this clone was seen a few times. Its target is unknown. Measured with immunoSEQ multiplex PCR; TCRdb has only the in-frame clones, and not every one. The sample includes around 20,000 clones, approximately 70% of them seen just once. Viral peptide pools were used in the ViraFEST assay to expand antigen-specific CD4+ T cells, and sequencing came afterward. The culture ran for approximately 10 days, and then CD4+ T cells were isolated.

Source: CD4+ T cells from PBMCs cultured with HCoV-229E spike peptides, taken before COVID-19 vaccination. The V gene is TRBV7-2, the J gene TRBJ1-1; 7 bases are shared with TRBD1. This sequence originates from a human donor who received a COVID-19 vaccine. CDR3: CASSLGMRGQEAFF. Written as DNA, the CDR3 is TGTGCCAGCAGCTTAGGAATGAGGGGGCAAGAAGCTTTCTTT. The whole variable domain, remainder taken from reference TRBV7-2 and TRBJ1-1, is GAGVSQSPSNKVTEKGKDVELRCDPISGHTALYWYRQSLGQGLEFLIYFQGNSAPDKSGLPSDRFSAERTGGSVSTLTIQRTQQEDSAVYLCASSLGMRGQEAFFGQGTRLTVV.